This T cell receptor (beta chain) stems from a study of technical replicates of blood from a few donors. Libraries were prepared by immunoSEQ multiplex PCR; TCRdb keeps only in-frame clonotypes and omits some of them. The sample carries fewer than 10,000 clones, 90% to 95% recorded once. Per the germline V gene, CDR1 is LNHDA and CDR2 is SQIVND (reference sequence). The CDR3 spans 15 residues. The J segment lost 4 bases and the V segment lost 2 bases, leaving 4 bases of the junction unmatched. This chain connects TRBV19 to TRBJ2-7, with 11 bases aligning to TRBD2. Source material: PBMCs. The clonotype comes from a human donor in good health. CDR3 bases: TGTGCCAGTAGTATATTCCTAGCGGGAGGATACGAGCAGTACTTC. Its translation is CASSIFLAGGYEQYF. Looking up the rest from reference TRBV19 and TRBJ2-7 gives the full variable domain: DGGITQSPKYLFRKEGQNVTLSCEQNLNHDAMYWYRQDPGQGLRLIYYSQIVNDFQKGDIAEGYSVSREKKESFPLTVTSAQKNPTAFYLCASSIFLAGGYEQYFGPGTRLTVT.